This T cell receptor beta chain comes out of a study of cytomegalovirus exposure and HLA in healthy donors. PCR involved 60 Vbeta and 13 Jbeta primers. Produced via immunoSEQ multiplex PCR; TCRdb's table is partial and in-frame only. The sample shows about 160,000 clones, around 79% of them seen only once. This clone was seen a single time. The sequenced material came from PBMCs. The TCR was taken from a woman aged 40 to 50 in good health and CMV-seronegative.

For the CDR3, the DNA is TGCGCCAGCAGCTTGGGGGTACTAGCGGGGGGCACAGATACGCAGTATTTT. This sequence encodes CASSLGVLAGGTDTQYF. The chain combines TRBV5-1 with TRBJ2-3, with 11 bases aligning to TRBD2. V shed 0 bases and J 1 base; nucleotides not matched to a gene: 4. Germline V CDR1 and CDR2: SGHRS, YFSETQ. CDR3 length: 17 amino acids.